The 17 T cell receptor beta chains below all came from one sample that was sequenced in a study of cytomegalovirus exposure and HLA in healthy donors. A multiplex PCR was run with 60 Vbeta primers and 13 Jbeta primers. The assay was immunoSEQ multiplex PCR, and TCRdb's table has in-frame clones only and misses some. This table has roughly 130,000 clones, more than 8% appearing once. Sequencing was carried out using PBMCs. These receptor sequences come from a man aged 40-55 years in good health and CMV-seronegative.

This clone was detected a few times. This chain connects TRBV5-5 to TRBJ2-7; weak D call: TRBD2 (6 bases). V dropped 0 bases and J dropped 2 bases, with 9 bases sitting between them. The CDR3 covers 14 residues. CDR1 is SGHKS and CDR2 is YYEKEE in the germline V gene (reference sequence). The CDR3 reads CASSLGTGAYEQYF. CDR3 DNA sequence: TGTGCCAGCAGCTTGGGGACGGGGGCCTACGAGCAGTACTTC.

The chain has TRBV7-9 and TRBJ2-7, with D perhaps matching TRBD1 (5 bases). In germline, CDR1 is SEHNR, CDR2 FQNEAQ (reference sequence). V was cut by 5 bases and J by 2 bases, with 13 bases left in between. CDR3 length equals 14 residues. CDR3 bases: TGTGCCAGCAGCGTCCCCGGACAACCCTACGAGCAGTACTTC. This codes for CASSVPGQPYEQYF.

J is TRBJ2-1 and V is TRBV2; 7 bases line up with TRBD2. CDR3 length equals 14 residues. V lost 7 bases to trimming and J lost 4 bases; unmatched junction nucleotides: 7. CDR1 is SNHLY and CDR2 is FYNNEI in the germline V gene. In DNA form, the CDR3 reads TGTGCCAGCATTCAGTTGGGGGGGTACAATGAGCAGTTCTTC. Translated: CASIQLGGYNEQFF.

The CDR3 bases are TGTGCCAGCAGCTTAGGACAGTACGAGCAGTACTTC. This gives the protein CASSLGQYEQYF. The V gene is TRBV5-4, the J gene TRBJ2-7; weak D call: TRBD1 (6 bases). The CDR3 consists of 12 residues. Germline CDR1 and CDR2: SGHNT and YYREEE (reference sequence). The germline V and J ends were trimmed by 2 bases and 4 bases, with 7 bases remaining between them. The full variable domain, its missing parts supplied by reference TRBV5-4 and TRBJ2-7, is ETGVTQSPTHLIKTRGQQVTLRCSSQSGHNTVSWYQQALGQGPQFIFQYYREEENGRGNFPPRFSGLQFPNYSSELNVNALELDDSALYLCASSLGQYEQYFGPGTRLTVT.

This clone occurred many times. The gene calls are TRBV2 and TRBJ1-6; D is uncertain. The CDR3 spans 15 residues. In germline, CDR1 is SNHLY, CDR2 FYNNEI. Trimming took 1 base from V and 2 from J, leaving 6 bases between them. Here the CDR3 reads CASSEDRTYNSPLHF. The CDR3 DNA reads TGTGCCAGCAGTGAAGACAGAACCTATAATTCACCCCTCCACTTT.

V is TRBV18 and J is TRBJ1-6; 9 bases fit TRBD1. This CDR3 region has 15 residues. CDR1 is KGHSH, CDR2 LQKENI, per germline. With V trimmed by 4 bases and J by 7 bases, 5 bases remained unmatched. The CDR3 spells CASSLGQGTNSPLHF. The DNA of the CDR3 is TGTGCCAGCTCACTGGGACAGGGAACCAATTCACCCCTCCACTTT.

This chain's CDR3 is CASSLVPGFNQPQHF. CDR3 DNA sequence: TGTGCCAGCAGCTTAGTTCCAGGGTTCAATCAGCCCCAGCATTTT. This chain joins TRBV7-6 and TRBJ1-5; D possibly corresponds to TRBD1 (5 bases). The CDR3 is 15 amino acids. Germline CDR1 and CDR2: SGHVS and FNYEAQ. V was shortened by 1 base and J by 3 bases, with 10 bases between the two germline ends.

The rearrangement links TRBV5-1 to TRBJ2-2; maybe TRBD1 (5 bases). V shed 2 bases and J shed 2 bases, with 10 bases lying between them. Germline V lookup: CDR1 SGHRS, CDR2 YFSETQ. This CDR3 region has 15 residues. In DNA, the CDR3 is TGCGCCAGCAGCTTACCCCAGGGAAACACCGGGGAGCTGTTTTTT. Amino acids: CASSLPQGNTGELFF.

On this clone itself: Other DNA sequences of this sample code for an identical CDR3. The chain links TRBV4-2 to TRBJ1-3, with a weak D call TRBD1 (6 bases). Trimming took 4 bases from V and 3 from J, leaving 10 bases between them. The CDR3 sequence is 14 residues long. Germline V gene sequence: CDR1 LGHNA, CDR2 YNFKEQ. The CDR3 is CASSPRGIGNTIYF. The DNA for the CDR3 is TGTGCCAGCAGCCCCAGGGGCATTGGAAACACCATATATTTT.

This clone was seen more than once but under ten times. Relative to the germline gene, one junction end is altered; a read error may explain this. The chain recombines TRBV30 with TRBJ2-1; 7 bases line up with TRBD2. This CDR3 has 15 amino acids. The germline gives CDR1 GTSNPN, CDR2 SVGIG (reference sequence). Written as DNA, the CDR3 is TGTGCCTGGAGTGAGGCTAGCGGCTCCTACAATGGGCAGTTCTTC. Its protein product is CAWSEASGSYNGQFF.

This chain connects TRBV21-1 to TRBJ1-6; the table's D call of TRBD1 was not tested on the DNA. TRBV21-1 is a pseudogene segment. The CDR3 consists of 14 residues. CDR3 sequence (DNA): TGTGCCAGCAGCGAGGGACACGGCGGTTCACCCCTCCACTTT. Its protein product is CASSEGHGGSPLHF.

This clone has only a few counts. The chain joins TRBV2 to TRBJ1-6; D remains unclear. Germline CDR1 and CDR2: SNHLY and FYNNEI. Trimming stripped 4 bases from V and 0 bases from J, with 7 bases between. The CDR3 consists of 15 residues. This CDR3 reads CASSALSSYNSPLHF. CDR3 DNA: TGTGCCAGCAGTGCGCTAAGCTCCTATAATTCACCCCTCCACTTT.

In its sample, this clone was seen a few times. The V and J genes are TRBV9 and TRBJ2-3, with a tentative D call TRBD1 (7 bases). Germline loops: CDR1 SGDLS, CDR2 YYNGEE. Trimming cost V 0 bases and J 4 bases, with 12 bases left between them. CDR3 length: 15 residues. This chain's CDR3 is CASSVGQGGPDTQYF. The CDR3 nucleotides are TGTGCCAGCAGCGTAGGACAGGGAGGTCCAGATACGCAGTATTTT.

This clone was picked up one time. Since the CDR3 does not end with the conserved phenylalanine or tryptophan, this likely comes from a read error. The chain combines TRBV29-1 with TRBJ1-2; TRBD1 aligns across 7 bases. CDR1 is SQVTM and CDR2 is ANQGSEA in the germline V gene. This CDR3 has 10 residues. With V trimmed by 5 bases and J by 8 bases, 2 bases remained unmatched. In nucleotides, the CDR3 is TGCAGCGTTCTGGGACAGGGCTACACCTTA. It yields the protein CSVLGQGYTL.

The V gene is TRBV27, the J gene TRBJ1-2; 9 nucleotides match TRBD1. The germline CDR1 and CDR2 sequences are MNHEY and SMNVEV (reference sequence). V lost 2 bases to trimming and J lost 3 bases; unmatched junction nucleotides: 4. CDR3 length: 15 residues. The CDR3 DNA is TGTGCCAGCAGTTTAGTGGGACAGGGATACTATGGCTACACCTTC. Encoded protein: CASSLVGQGYYGYTF.

This clone appeared a few times. The chain is built from TRBV29-1 and TRBJ1-2, with D perhaps matching TRBD1 (6 bases). CDR1 and CDR2 from the germline V gene are SQVTM and ANQGSEA. V shed 7 bases and J shed 6 bases, with 15 bases lying between them. The CDR3 has 12 residues. The CDR3 DNA is TGCAGCGCTGCCGGGACAACCGATGGCTACACCTTC. Its protein is CSAAGTTDGYTF.

This clone occurred a few times. V is TRBV5-1 and J is TRBJ2-1; D unresolved. Trimming took off 2 bases at V and 1 base at J, with 13 bases between the two ends. This CDR3 region has 16 residues. Germline V gene sequence: CDR1 SGHRS, CDR2 YFSETQ. DNA for the CDR3: TGCGCCAGCAGCTTCACTACTCCCGCTTCCTACAATGAGCAGTTCTTC. This sequence encodes CASSFTTPASYNEQFF.